This paragraph reports one TCR beta chain. This sample stems from a study of blood T cell repertoires in COVID-19. About the research overall: Sources were T cells, B-cell-depleted T cells, or PBMCs; the material itself was cDNA or gDNA.

Germline assignment: CDR1 SGHNT and CDR2 YYREEE (reference sequence). With 7 bases removed from V and 4 bases from J, the gap between germline ends came to 6 bases. This CDR3 comprises 11 residues. Data came from immunoSEQ multiplex PCR; TCRdb stores just in-frame clones and leaves some out. The top ten clones hold 12% of a sample with roughly 190,000 clones, approximately 85% of them seen once. Each participant's cohort was designated according to participant-reported clinical history. Before being deemed recovered, Cohort 3 donors had two negative PCRs, clearance, or symptom resolution. The source of this sequence is a man aged 40-55 years who had recovered from COVID-19. The chain employs TRBV5-4 and TRBJ2-1; no firm D call. Material for sequencing was PBMCs or T cells enriched from blood (not recorded which). CDR3 protein: CASSQYNEQFF. CDR3 sequence (DNA): TGTGCCAGCTCCCAATACAATGAGCAGTTCTTC. The full variable domain, in which reference TRBV5-4 and TRBJ2-1 provide the parts outside the CDR3, is ETGVTQSPTHLIKTRGQQVTLRCSSQSGHNTVSWYQQALGQGPQFIFQYYREEENGRGNFPPRFSGLQFPNYSSELNVNALELDDSALYLCASSQYNEQFFGPGTRLTVL.